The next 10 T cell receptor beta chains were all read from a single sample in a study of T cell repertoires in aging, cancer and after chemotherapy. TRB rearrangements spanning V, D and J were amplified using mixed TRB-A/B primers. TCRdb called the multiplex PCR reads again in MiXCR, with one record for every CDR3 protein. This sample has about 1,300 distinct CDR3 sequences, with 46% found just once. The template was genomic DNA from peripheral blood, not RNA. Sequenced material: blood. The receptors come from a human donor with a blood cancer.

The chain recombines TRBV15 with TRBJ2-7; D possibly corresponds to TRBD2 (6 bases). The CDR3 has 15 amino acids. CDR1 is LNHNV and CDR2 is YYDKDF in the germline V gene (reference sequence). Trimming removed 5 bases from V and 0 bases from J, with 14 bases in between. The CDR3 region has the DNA TGTGCCACCAGCTTAGAGCGGGCAACCTCCTACGAGCAGTACTTC. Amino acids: CATSLERATSYEQYF.

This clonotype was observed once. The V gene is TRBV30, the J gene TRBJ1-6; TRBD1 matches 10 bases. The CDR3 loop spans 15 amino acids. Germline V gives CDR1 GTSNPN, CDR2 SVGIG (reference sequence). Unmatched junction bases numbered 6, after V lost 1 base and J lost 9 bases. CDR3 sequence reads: CAWSEPGQGLSPLHF. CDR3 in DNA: TGTGCCTGGAGTGAGCCGGGACAGGGGCTTTCACCCCTCCACTTT.

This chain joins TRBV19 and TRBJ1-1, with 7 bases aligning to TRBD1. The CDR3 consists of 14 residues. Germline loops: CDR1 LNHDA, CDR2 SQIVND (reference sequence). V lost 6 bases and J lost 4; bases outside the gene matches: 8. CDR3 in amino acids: CASRGEGAGTEAFF. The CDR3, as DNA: TGTGCCAGTAGAGGGGAGGGGGCGGGCACTGAAGCTTTCTTT.

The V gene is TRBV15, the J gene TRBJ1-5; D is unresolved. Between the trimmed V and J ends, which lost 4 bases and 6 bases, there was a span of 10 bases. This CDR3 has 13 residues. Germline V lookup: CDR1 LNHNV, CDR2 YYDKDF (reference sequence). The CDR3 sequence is CATSTQGPQPQHF. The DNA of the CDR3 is TGTGCCACCAGCACCCAAGGCCCTCAGCCCCAGCATTTT.

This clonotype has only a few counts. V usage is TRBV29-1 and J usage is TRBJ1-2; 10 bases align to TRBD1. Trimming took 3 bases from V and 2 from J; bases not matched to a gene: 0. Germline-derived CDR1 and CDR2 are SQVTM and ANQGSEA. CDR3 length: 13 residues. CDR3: CSVEGQGNYGYTF. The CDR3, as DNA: TGCAGCGTTGAGGGACAGGGGAACTATGGCTACACCTTC.

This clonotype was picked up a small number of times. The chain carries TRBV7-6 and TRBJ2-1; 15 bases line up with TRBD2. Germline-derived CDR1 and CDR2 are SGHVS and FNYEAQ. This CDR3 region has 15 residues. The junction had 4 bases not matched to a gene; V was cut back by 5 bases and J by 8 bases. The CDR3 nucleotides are TGTGCCAGCAGCGGACTAGCGGGAGGGCCCCATGAGCAGTTCTTC. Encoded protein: CASSGLAGGPHEQFF. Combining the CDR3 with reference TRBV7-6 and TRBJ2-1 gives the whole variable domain GAGVSQSPRYKVTKRGQDVALRCDPISGHVSLYWYRQALGQGPEFLTYFNYEAQQDKSGLPNDRFSAERPEGSISTLTIQRTEQRDSAMYRCASSGLAGGPHEQFFGPGTRLTVL.

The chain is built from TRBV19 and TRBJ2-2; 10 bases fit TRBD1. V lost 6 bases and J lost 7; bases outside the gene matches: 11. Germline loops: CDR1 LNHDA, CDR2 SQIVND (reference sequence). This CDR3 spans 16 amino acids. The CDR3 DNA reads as TGTGCCAGTAGCTCGAGAGGGACAGGGGTCGTCGGGGAGCTGTTTTTT. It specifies CASSSRGTGVVGELFF.

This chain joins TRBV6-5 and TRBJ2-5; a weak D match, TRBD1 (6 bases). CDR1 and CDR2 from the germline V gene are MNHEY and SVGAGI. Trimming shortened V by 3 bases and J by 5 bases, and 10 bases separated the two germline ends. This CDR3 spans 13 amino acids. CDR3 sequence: CASSYRGWETQYF. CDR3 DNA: TGTGCCAGCAGTTATAGGGGGTGGGAGACCCAGTACTTC.

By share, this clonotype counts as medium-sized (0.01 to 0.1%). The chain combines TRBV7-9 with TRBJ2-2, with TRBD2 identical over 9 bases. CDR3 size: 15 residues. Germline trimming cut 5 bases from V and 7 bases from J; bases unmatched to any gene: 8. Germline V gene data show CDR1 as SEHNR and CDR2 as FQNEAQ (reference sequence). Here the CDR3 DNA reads TGTGCCAGCAGCAATGGAGCTAGCGGGATCGGGGAGCTGTTTTTT. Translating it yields CASSNGASGIGELFF. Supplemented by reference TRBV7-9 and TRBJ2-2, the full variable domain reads DTGVSQNPRHKITKRGQNVTFRCDPISEHNRLYWYRQTLGQGPEFLTYFQNEAQLEKSRLLSDRFSAERPKGSFSTLEIQRTEQGDSAMYLCASSNGASGIGELFFGEGSRLTVL.

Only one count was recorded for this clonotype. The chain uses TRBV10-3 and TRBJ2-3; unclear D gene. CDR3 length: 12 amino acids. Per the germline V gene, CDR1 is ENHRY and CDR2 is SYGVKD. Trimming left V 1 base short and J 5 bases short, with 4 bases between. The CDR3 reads CAISELGDTQYF. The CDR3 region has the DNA TGTGCCATCAGTGAGTTAGGAGATACGCAGTATTTT.